The sequence of this TCR beta chain was determined in a study of cytomegalovirus exposure and HLA in healthy donors. PCR was performed using 60 Vbeta and 13 Jbeta primers. The method was immunoSEQ multiplex PCR; TCRdb's version includes in-frame clones alone and lacks a portion of them. The repertoire consists of about 140,000 clones, with approximately 9% occurring once and the leading ten covering roughly 7%. Germline lookup yields CDR1 LGHNA and CDR2 YSLEER. With 0 bases clipped from V and 3 bases from J, the junction kept 3 bases outside the gene matches. This CDR3 is built from 15 residues. This clone occurred a few times. Antigen unknown. Broader study findings: Indistinguishability led to the exclusion of some V segments, TRBV6-2 and TRBV6-3 included.

The chain is built from TRBV4-3 and TRBJ2-7; TRBD1 matches 9 bases. The sequence came from a woman between 40 and 50 years old in good health and CMV-seropositive. Sequences were obtained from PBMCs. CDR3 DNA sequence: TGCGCCAGCAGCCAAGAGAAGGGACAGGGCTACGAGCAGTACTTC. Protein sequence: CASSQEKGQGYEQYF.